Given below is one TCR beta chain in context. The data originate from a study of T cell changes during pregnancy in multiple sclerosis. CDR1 is MGHRA, CDR2 YSYEKL, per germline. V lost 0 bases and J 8 bases, leaving 5 bases between the germline ends. This CDR3 has 12 amino acids. TCRdb's copy holds only in-frame clones and misses some; the assay was immunoSEQ multiplex PCR. The table includes about 69,000 clones, 90% to 95% detected once. This chain links TRBV4-1 with TRBJ1-5; D is undetermined. This sequence originates from a female donor in good health, enrolled as a control in a pregnancy study. Source: CD4+ T cells from peripheral blood mononuclear cells, taken in the third trimester of pregnancy. The CDR3 sequence: CASSQDTEPQHF. In DNA, the CDR3 is TGCGCCAGCAGCCAAGATACGGAGCCCCAGCATTTT.